This T cell receptor (beta chain) was found in a study of Ad26.COV2.S vaccination and SARS-CoV-2 variants. As for the study in general: The donor was enrolled in the Ad26.COV2.S arm of the COV1001 trial.

This CDR3 has 15 amino acids. Germline CDR1 and CDR2: SGHTA and FQGNSA. With 1 base removed from V and 0 bases from J, the gap between germline ends came to 8 bases. Assay used: immunoSEQ multiplex PCR; TCRdb lists only in-frame clones, some missing. The repertoire has approximately 410,000 clones, about 90% of them found once; the top ten carry approximately 1.7%. The treatment is: some 20 received Ad26.COV2.S at low or high dose, single or two shots; about five received placebo; per-sample allocation not given. Collection of the samples took place on day 63 after the first injection of vaccine or placebo.

The chain couples TRBV7-2 to TRBJ2-3; maybe TRBD1 (5 bases). Material: peripheral blood, obtained in a trial of Ad26.COV2.S vaccine versus placebo. The receptor's source is a person between 18 and 60 years old who received the Ad26.COV2.S COVID-19 vaccine or a placebo. CDR3 coding DNA: TGTGCCAGCAGCTTAGATGGGGCTAGCACAGATACGCAGTATTTT. Translating gives CASSLDGASTDTQYF.